These 27 T cell receptor beta chains were sequenced from one sample in a study of cytomegalovirus exposure and HLA in healthy donors. The PCR employed 60 Vbeta primers together with 13 Jbeta primers. Produced via immunoSEQ multiplex PCR; TCRdb's table is partial and in-frame only. The sample lists 200,000 to 300,000 clones, just under 85% occurring once. Sequenced sample: PBMCs. The receptors come from a middle-aged woman in good health and CMV-seropositive.

This clone was detected only a few times. The J gene is TRBJ2-3, the V gene TRBV4-3; 8 bases agree with TRBD2. Germline assignment: CDR1 LGHNA and CDR2 YSLEER. The CDR3 runs 15 residues. The junction had 4 bases not matched to a gene; V was cut back by 0 bases and J by 5 bases. CDR3 bases: TGCGCCAGCAGCCAAGACTCCGGGGGGGGAGATACGCAGTATTTT. This sequence encodes CASSQDSGGGDTQYF.

The V gene is TRBV5-1, the J gene TRBJ1-1; D unclear. Trimming cost V 0 bases and J 4 bases, with 13 bases left between them. The germline V gene has CDR1 SGHRS and CDR2 YFSETQ. This CDR3 is built from 15 residues. Written as DNA, the CDR3 is TGCGCCAGCAGCTTGGAGGTGGCCGCAGGCACTGAAGCTTTCTTT. Translation: CASSLEVAAGTEAFF.

The chain recombines TRBV9 with TRBJ2-3, with 7 bases lining up with TRBD2. J lost 8 bases, V lost 0 bases, and 6 bases had no gene match. The CDR3 extends over 14 amino acids. The germline V gene has CDR1 SGDLS and CDR2 YYNGEE. Here the CDR3 DNA reads TGTGCCAGCAGCGTAGCTACGGCTAGCGGTACGCAGTATTTT. It yields the protein CASSVATASGTQYF.

On this clone: The identical CDR3 is also encoded by other nucleotide sequences in the sample. The chain has TRBV6-5 and TRBJ2-7, with 13 bases aligning to TRBD2. The V gene's germline CDR1 is MNHEY and CDR2 SVGAGI. The V gene end was trimmed by 9 bases and the J gene end by 2 bases; junction bases not matched to a gene: 7. The CDR3 consists of 15 residues. In nucleotides, the CDR3 is TGTGCCAGTTCGCGAGGGACTAGCGGGACCTACGAGCAGTACTTC. Translated, it gives CASSRGTSGTYEQYF.

This chain connects TRBV6-6 to TRBJ2-7; TRBD1 aligns across 9 bases. This CDR3 is 14 amino acids long. CDR1 is MNHNY and CDR2 is SVGAGI in the germline V gene (reference sequence). The V gene end was trimmed by 6 bases and the J gene end by 3 bases; junction bases not matched to a gene: 6. In DNA form, the CDR3 reads TGTGCCAGCAGCAGGGGACAGGGTAACTACGAGCAGTACTTC. This gives the protein CASSRGQGNYEQYF.

This CDR3 is CASSLAALGANVLTF. The CDR3 DNA follows: TGTGCCAGCAGTTTGGCGGCCCTCGGGGCCAACGTCCTGACTTTC. The V call is TRBV28, the J call TRBJ2-6; D call uncertain. CDR1 is MDHEN and CDR2 is SYDVKM in the germline V gene. This CDR3 comprises 15 residues. With 3 bases removed from V and 4 bases from J, the gap between germline ends came to 10 bases.

The chain links TRBV5-4 to TRBJ2-5, with 7 bases aligning to TRBD2. Germline V gene data show CDR1 as SGHNT and CDR2 as YYREEE (reference sequence). CDR3 size: 14 residues. V lost 4 bases to trimming and J lost 2 bases; unmatched junction nucleotides: 5. DNA of the CDR3: TGTGCCAGCAGCGGGGGGGGGAGTCAAGAGACCCAGTACTTC. Encoded protein: CASSGGGSQETQYF.

The chain has TRBV5-1 and TRBJ1-2, with TRBD1 matching 12 bases. The CDR3 totals 15 residues. The V gene end was trimmed by 0 bases and the J gene end by 5 bases; junction bases not matched to a gene: 2. CDR1 and CDR2 from the germline V gene are SGHRS and YFSETQ. The CDR3 DNA follows: TGCGCCAGCAGCTTGGGGGACAGGGGGCTTTATGGCTACACCTTC. Protein sequence: CASSLGDRGLYGYTF.

The chain joins TRBV28 to TRBJ1-5, with 7 bases aligning to TRBD1. Looked up from germline, CDR1 is MDHEN and CDR2 is SYDVKM. The CDR3 consists of 16 residues. The ends lost 4 bases at V and 1 base at J; junction bases unmatched: 7. The CDR3 reads CASSSTGERSNQPQHF. CDR3 DNA: TGTGCCAGCAGTTCCACAGGGGAGAGGAGCAATCAGCCCCAGCATTTT.

This clone was recorded once. This CDR3 reads CAISSGLAGIRNGDEQYF. CDR3 sequence (DNA): TGTGCCATCAGTTCCGGACTAGCGGGAATAAGAAACGGGGACGAGCAGTACTTC. The rearrangement links TRBV10-3 to TRBJ2-7; TRBD2 matches 12 bases. The CDR3 sequence is 18 residues long. CDR1 and CDR2 from the germline V gene are ENHRY and SYGVKD. The V segment lost 5 bases and the J segment 5 bases; nucleotides outside the gene matches: 16.

CDR3 amino acids: CASSQELGNEKLFF. CDR3 coding DNA: TGTGCCAGCAGCCAGGAGCTCGGGAATGAAAAACTGTTTTTT. This chain links TRBV4-2 with TRBJ1-4; D gene unclear. Between the trimmed V and J ends, which lost 3 bases and 5 bases, there was a span of 10 bases. The CDR3 has 14 amino acids. The germline CDR1 and CDR2 sequences are LGHNA and YNFKEQ.

In this sample, this clone turned up a few times. The chain uses TRBV2 and TRBJ2-6; D may be TRBD1 (5 bases). There are 18 residues in the CDR3. V was cut by 5 bases and J by 2 bases, with 19 bases left in between. Germline V lookup: CDR1 SNHLY, CDR2 FYNNEI. The CDR3 is CASSTTRPSGTGANVLTF. DNA for the CDR3: TGTGCCAGCAGTACAACCCGCCCGTCAGGGACTGGGGCCAACGTCCTGACTTTC. Based on the CDR3 plus reference TRBV2 and TRBJ2-6, the full variable domain is EPEVTQTPSHQVTQMGQEVILRCVPISNHLYFYWYRQILGQKVEFLVSFYNNEISEKSEIFDDQFSVERPDGSNFTLKIRSTKLEDSAMYFCASSTTRPSGTGANVLTFGAGSRLTVL.

The V and J genes are TRBV6-5 and TRBJ2-7; TRBD1 might be the D (6 bases). The germline V and J ends were trimmed by 1 base and 6 bases, with 10 bases remaining between them. Germline values: CDR1 MNHEY, CDR2 SVGAGI. The CDR3 loop spans 13 amino acids. CDR3 protein: CASSYLQGSEQYF. The CDR3 DNA reads TGTGCCAGCAGTTACTTACAGGGCAGCGAGCAGTACTTC.

This clone occurred a few times. The CDR3 bases are TGCGCCAGCAGCTTGGGAGCGGGAGTCGGAGGCGAGCAGTTCTTC. It is translated as CASSLGAGVGGEQFF. This chain links TRBV5-1 with TRBJ2-1; 8 positions match TRBD2. Germline V gene data show CDR1 as SGHRS and CDR2 as YFSETQ. The CDR3 has 15 residues. V was clipped by 0 bases and J by 10 bases; unmatched bases: 9.

Concerning this clone: Other DNA sequences in this specimen translate into the identical CDR3. The rearrangement uses TRBV6-5 and TRBJ2-7; 9 bases map to TRBD2. From germline, CDR1 is MNHEY and CDR2 SVGAGI. The V and J ends lost 2 bases and 1 base, in that order; junction bases with no gene match: 6. The CDR3 has 16 residues. The CDR3 sequence: CASSYKAGGLSYEQYF. DNA of the CDR3: TGTGCCAGCAGTTACAAGGCGGGAGGGTTGTCCTACGAGCAGTACTTC.

J is TRBJ2-3 and V is TRBV19, with TRBD2 matching over 14 bases. CDR1 and CDR2 (germline): LNHDA, SQIVND (reference sequence). The CDR3 has 16 residues. The ends lost 5 bases at V and 4 bases at J; junction bases unmatched: 5. CDR3 sequence: CASSETSGRAADTQYF. The CDR3 DNA reads TGTGCCAGTAGTGAGACTAGCGGGAGGGCGGCAGATACGCAGTATTTT.

V is TRBV5-4 and J is TRBJ1-2; 10 bases map to TRBD1. Germline CDR1 and CDR2: SGHNT and YYREEE (reference sequence). V trimming: 0 bases; J trimming: 6 bases; junction bases outside the gene matches: 5. The CDR3 consists of 15 residues. DNA for the CDR3: TGTGCCAGCAGCTTGGTTGGACAGGGGGACGATGGCTACACCTTC. Protein: CASSLVGQGDDGYTF.

The V call is TRBV19, the J call TRBJ2-5; D is possibly TRBD1 (6 bases). This CDR3 is built from 14 residues. Trimming pared 3 bases from V and 1 base from J, leaving 9 bases between. CDR1 is LNHDA, CDR2 SQIVND, per germline (reference sequence). The CDR3: CASSMVQGQETQYF. The CDR3 region has the DNA TGTGCCAGTAGTATGGTACAGGGCCAAGAGACCCAGTACTTC. Using reference TRBV19 and TRBJ2-5 for the parts outside the CDR3, the full variable domain is DGGITQSPKYLFRKEGQNVTLSCEQNLNHDAMYWYRQDPGQGLRLIYYSQIVNDFQKGDIAEGYSVSREKKESFPLTVTSAQKNPTAFYLCASSMVQGQETQYFGPGTRLLVL.

The V and J genes are TRBV7-9 and TRBJ2-7; D remains ambiguous. V lost 5 bases and J 5 bases, leaving 10 bases between the germline ends. The CDR3 extends over 12 amino acids. CDR1 is SEHNR, CDR2 FQNEAQ, per germline (reference sequence). The CDR3 DNA is TGTGCCAGCAGCCCCAGGTCCCACGAGCAGTACTTC. This encodes CASSPRSHEQYF.

V and J are TRBV5-1 and TRBJ2-7; TRBD2 might be the D (5 bases). Deletions cut 2 bases from V and 5 bases from J, with 14 bases between. From germline, CDR1 is SGHRS and CDR2 YFSETQ. This CDR3 comprises 14 residues. The CDR3 is CASSLGPGADEQYF. The DNA of the CDR3 is TGCGCCAGCAGCTTAGGGCCAGGAGCGGACGAGCAGTACTTC.

The chain couples TRBV27 to TRBJ2-7; TRBD2 matches 7 bases. Germline loops: CDR1 MNHEY, CDR2 SMNVEV (reference sequence). V lost 4 bases, J lost 3 bases, and 9 bases stayed unmatched. The CDR3 length is 15 residues. The CDR3 DNA reads as TGTGCCAGCAGTTCCTGGGCTAGCGGTGACTACGAGCAGTACTTC. Its protein product is CASSSWASGDYEQYF.

DNA for the CDR3: TGTGCCAGCAGTTTAGAATCTCTGGGGACTCACTACGAGCAGTACTTC. The encoded protein is CASSLESLGTHYEQYF. The chain has TRBV28 and TRBJ2-7; D is possibly TRBD2 (6 bases). V was pared by 2 bases and J by 3 bases, with 17 bases between. Germline V gene sequence: CDR1 MDHEN, CDR2 SYDVKM. The CDR3 is 16 amino acids.

This clone was picked up a small number of times. The chain has TRBV21-1 and TRBJ2-7; whether TRBD2, the table's D call, matches the DNA was not checked. TRBV21-1 is designated a pseudogene. The CDR3 sequence is 15 residues long. CDR3 amino acids: CASILASGKRYEQYF. CDR3 bases: TGTGCCAGCATCCTTGCTAGCGGGAAACGCTACGAGCAGTACTTC.

J is TRBJ2-1 and V is TRBV5-6; 10 bases align to TRBD2. The germline V gene encodes CDR1 SGHDT and CDR2 YYEEEE. V dropped 4 bases and J dropped 6; count of bases not matched to a gene: 7. The CDR3 contains 15 residues. This CDR3 reads CASSGGLARVNEQFF. The CDR3 DNA reads TGTGCCAGCAGCGGGGGACTAGCGAGAGTCAATGAGCAGTTCTTC.

This clone was observed a single time. The V call is TRBV6-5, the J call TRBJ2-7; the D is unclear. V lost 6 bases and J 4 bases, leaving 13 bases between the germline ends. The CDR3 has 13 amino acids. Per germline, CDR1 MNHEY and CDR2 SVGAGI. CDR3 sequence: CASSPLAVYEQYF. In DNA form, the CDR3 reads TGTGCCAGCAGCCCCCTTGCAGTGTACGAGCAGTACTTC.

V is TRBV12-5 and J is TRBJ2-1; 8 positions agree with TRBD2. CDR1 is LGHNT and CDR2 is FRNRAP in the germline V gene. This CDR3 contains 16 residues. Germline trimming cut 2 bases from V and 2 bases from J; bases unmatched to any gene: 5. This CDR3 reads CASGLSRAGAYNEQFF. The DNA for the CDR3 is TGTGCTAGTGGTTTGTCACGAGCGGGAGCCTACAATGAGCAGTTCTTC.

The rearrangement joins TRBV6-5 to TRBJ1-6; D possibly corresponds to TRBD1 (6 bases). Germline V lookup: CDR1 MNHEY, CDR2 SVGAGI. Trimming removed 6 bases at V and 5 bases at J, with 11 bases between. This CDR3 comprises 14 residues. The CDR3 DNA sequence: TGTGCCAGCAGCCGGACAGCGGATAATTCACCCCTCCACTTT. It yields the protein CASSRTADNSPLHF.